Each of the 16 T cell receptor beta chains below was sequenced from the same sample in a study of CD8+ T cells in alopecia areata. Documented treatment: oral pan-JAK inhibitor, 5-10 mg twice daily. Once RNA had been extracted, it was reverse transcribed into cDNA to act as the sequencing template. Assay: immunoSEQ multiplex PCR; the TCRdb copy retains only in-frame clones and omits some. The table includes around 100,000 clones, 50% to 75% detected once. Sequencing was performed on CD8+ T cells sorted from blood, taken at week 24, from a patient treated with tofacitinib. These receptors were obtained from a human donor with alopecia areata.

V and J are TRBV6-5 and TRBJ2-7; tentatively, D is TRBD2 (5 bases). The CDR3 loop spans 12 amino acids. Germline V gene sequence: CDR1 MNHEY, CDR2 SVGAGI. With 5 bases removed from V and 7 bases from J, the gap between germline ends came to 12 bases. CDR3 DNA: TGTGCCAGCAGTCAGGACTCCACGGAGCAGTACTTC. It translates to CASSQDSTEQYF.

Comment on this clone: Other DNA sequences within the sample encode an identical CDR3. This chain joins TRBV27 and TRBJ2-7, with D possibly TRBD2 on 6 matching bases. Germline CDR1 reads MNHEY; CDR2 reads SMNVEV (reference sequence). V dropped 3 bases and J dropped 2 bases, with 8 bases sitting between them. The CDR3 is 13 amino acids. The CDR3 DNA follows: TGTGCCAGCAGTTTTGGGGGGACCTACGAGCAGTACTTC. Translation: CASSFGGTYEQYF.

The chain joins TRBV6-5 to TRBJ1-5, with 9 positions matching TRBD1. J lost 4 bases, V lost 6 bases, and 7 bases had no gene match. The CDR3 consists of 15 residues. Germline V gene data show CDR1 as MNHEY and CDR2 as SVGAGI. CDR3 DNA sequence: TGTGCCAGCAGCCGATCGACAGGGGGGAATCAGCCCCAGCATTTT. Its protein product is CASSRSTGGNQPQHF.

The chain links TRBV19 to TRBJ1-1; D gene ambiguous. The CDR3 runs 16 residues. The V gene lost 3 bases and the J gene lost 0 bases, with 14 bases spanning the gap. Germline V gene sequence: CDR1 LNHDA, CDR2 SQIVND (reference sequence). CDR3 nucleotides: TGTGCCAGTAGTATGATGGCAGGTGTCCTGAACACTGAAGCTTTCTTT. The encoded protein is CASSMMAGVLNTEAFF.

This clone occurred a few times. This chain links TRBV7-6 with TRBJ2-5; 15 bases are shared with TRBD2. The CDR3 extends over 19 amino acids. From germline, CDR1 is SGHVS and CDR2 FNYEAQ. The J segment lost 1 base and the V segment lost 5 bases, leaving 11 bases of the junction unmatched. CDR3: CASSPTFGLAGGIQETQYF. CDR3 nucleotide sequence: TGTGCCAGCAGCCCCACCTTTGGACTAGCGGGGGGGATCCAAGAGACCCAGTACTTC.

Regarding this clone: Different DNA sequences within this sample yield the same CDR3. The rearrangement uses TRBV5-1 and TRBJ1-1; 7 positions match TRBD1. The junction had 3 bases not matched to a gene; V was cut back by 4 bases and J by 3 bases. CDR3 size: 13 residues. Germline V CDR1 and CDR2: SGHRS, YFSETQ. The CDR3 DNA reads as TGCGCCAGCAGCGTGACAGGGTACACTGAAGCTTTCTTT. It specifies CASSVTGYTEAFF.

The chain links TRBV7-9 to TRBJ1-1, with no clear D. V shed 0 bases and J shed 7 bases, with 15 bases lying between them. This CDR3 contains 15 residues. Germline-derived CDR1 and CDR2 are SEHNR and FQNEAQ (reference sequence). The CDR3, as DNA: TGTGCCAGCAGCTTAGCTATAATGGCAGACAATGAAGCTTTCTTT. It codes for CASSLAIMADNEAFF.

This clone showed up just a few times. The rearrangement links TRBV6-5 to TRBJ1-1; 7 nucleotides line up with TRBD1. This CDR3 region has 14 residues. V was pared by 6 bases and J by 2 bases, with 6 bases of the junction left unmatched. Germline values: CDR1 MNHEY, CDR2 SVGAGI. CDR3 loop: CASSSGTENTEAFF. The CDR3 DNA reads TGTGCCAGCAGCTCCGGGACAGAAAACACTGAAGCTTTCTTT.

This clone appeared a few times. This rearrangement joins TRBV19 to TRBJ2-7; D call uncertain. The CDR3 contains 15 residues. Germline-derived CDR1 and CDR2 are LNHDA and SQIVND (reference sequence). Between the trimmed V and J ends, which lost 0 bases and 2 bases, there was a span of 11 bases. This CDR3 reads CASSIDLFSTYEQYF. CDR3 bases: TGTGCCAGTAGTATAGATCTATTTAGCACCTACGAGCAGTACTTC.

V and J are TRBV30 and TRBJ2-7, with TRBD1 as a possible D gene (5 bases). Trimming shortened V by 1 base and J by 3 bases, and 13 bases separated the two germline ends. This CDR3 region has 14 residues. Germline CDR1 is GTSNPN and CDR2 is SVGIG (reference sequence). CDR3 nucleotide sequence: TGTGCCTGGAGTGGTGACAGTTCCGGCTACGAGCAGTACTTC. It encodes CAWSGDSSGYEQYF.

The V and J genes are TRBV13 and TRBJ1-6; D is possibly TRBD1 (6 bases). Per germline, CDR1 PRHDT and CDR2 FYEKMQ (reference sequence). The CDR3 is made up of 16 amino acids. The ends were cut back, 5 bases at V and 0 bases at J, with 11 bases in the middle. In nucleotides, the CDR3 is TGTGCCAGCAGCCAAGGGGGGAGCTCCTATAATTCACCCCTCCACTTT. Translation: CASSQGGSSYNSPLHF.

The chain employs TRBV29-1 and TRBJ2-7, with TRBD1 as a possible D gene (5 bases). The germline V gene encodes CDR1 SQVTM and CDR2 ANQGSEA. The CDR3 extends over 13 amino acids. The V end was cut by 1 base, the J end by 5 bases, with 12 bases between. The CDR3 protein is CSVEGTLPDEQYF. Here the CDR3 DNA reads TGCAGCGTTGAAGGGACATTGCCCGACGAGCAGTACTTC.

V is TRBV18 and J is TRBJ1-3; D remains ambiguous. The CDR3 runs to 15 residues. Per the germline V gene, CDR1 is KGHSH and CDR2 is LQKENI. Trimming pared 6 bases from V and 0 bases from J, leaving 12 bases between. This CDR3 is CASSRRGLSGNTIYF. CDR3 DNA: TGTGCCAGCTCCCGGCGTGGTCTCTCTGGAAACACCATATATTTT.

V gene TRBV28 combines with J gene TRBJ2-7; tentatively, D is TRBD1 or TRBD2 (6 bases each). Deletions cut 5 bases from V and 4 bases from J, with 15 bases between. CDR3 size: 14 residues. The germline gives CDR1 MDHEN, CDR2 SYDVKM. In nucleotides, the CDR3 is TGTGCCAGCAGTATGACAGGAGGGCTTTACGAGCAGTACTTC. It yields the protein CASSMTGGLYEQYF.

This clone appeared a few times. V and J are TRBV19 and TRBJ2-1, with no clear D. V was trimmed by 3 bases and J by 2 bases, leaving 5 bases between them. There are 13 residues in the CDR3. Germline CDR1 reads LNHDA; CDR2 reads SQIVND (reference sequence). CDR3 in amino acids: CASSIGTYNEQFF. The CDR3 nucleotides read TGTGCCAGTAGTATCGGTACCTACAATGAGCAGTTCTTC.

The chain joins TRBV4-3 to TRBJ1-3; 8 positions match TRBD1. This CDR3 comprises 16 residues. V shed 0 bases and J 7 bases; nucleotides not matched to a gene: 8. Per the germline V gene, CDR1 is LGHNA and CDR2 is YSLEER. DNA of the CDR3: TGCGCCAGCAGCCAAGAGAGCAGGGGGCTTGCGAACACCATATATTTT. It translates to CASSQESRGLANTIYF.